The following is a T cell receptor (beta chain) sequence with its context. Lacking the conserved final phenylalanine or tryptophan, this CDR3 likely reflects a read error. The data belong to a study of tumor and adjacent non-tumor tissue in lung cancer. No cell sorting was done before RNA was extracted from the tissue. The library came from three nested PCR rounds adapted from ARM-PCR protocols. MiXCR, run by TCRdb on the multiplex PCR reads, gives a single entry per CDR3 protein. The table lists about 140,000 distinct CDR3 sequences, approximately 72% of them singletons. This CDR3 has 11 amino acids. CDR1 is MDHEN, CDR2 SYDVKM, per germline. Between the trimmed V and J ends, which lost 4 bases and 9 bases, there was a span of 4 bases.

The V call is TRBV28, the J call TRBJ1-6, with no clear D. The clonotype was recovered from a man aged 55 to 70 with small cell lung cancer. The sequencing sample was made of lung tumor tissue. The CDR3 bases are TGTGCCAGCAGTTGGGGTTCACCCCTCCACATT. Amino acid sequence: CASSWGSPLHI.